The table lists the clone carrying this T cell receptor beta chain with a count of one. What it recognizes is unknown. Produced via immunoSEQ multiplex PCR; TCRdb's table is partial and in-frame only. This sample yields 2 million to 3 million clones, of which 85% to 95% are seen a single time; 0.11% to 0.15% belongs to the top ten. The CDR3 length is 15 residues. Germline V lookup: CDR1 MNHEY, CDR2 SVGAGI. After removal of 6 bases from V and 4 bases from J, the junction contained 11 bases not matched to a gene. The data are from a study of shared clonotypes between healthy human individuals. Points from the study as a whole: Few donors restricted represented genetic and exposure-history diversity.

The rearrangement joins TRBV6-5 to TRBJ2-5; 7 nucleotides match TRBD1. The sequence was obtained from a man aged 18 to 29 in good health. Sequenced input: naive CD4+ T cells sorted from blood. Subset in this sample: CD45RA+ positively selected. The CDR3 DNA follows: TGTGCCAGCAGAACCACCAAGGGGGCAGGAGAGACCCAGTACTTC. The encoded protein is CASRTTKGAGETQYF.